This T cell receptor (beta chain) was documented in a study of T cell responses to AZD1222 COVID-19 vaccine. Study findings and constraints: Spike-specific TCR breadth rose after two AZD1222 doses, and depth rose as well. At baseline, just a handful of AZD1222 recipients tested seropositive. Dominant CD4 TCR responses targeted spike regions 160-218 and 743-854.

Second-dose recipients at about 4 or about 12 weeks were treated as one pooled group. This CDR3 has 16 residues. The germline CDR1 and CDR2 sequences are MDHEN and SYDVKM. As for this clone: Its target is not known. One end of the junction varies from germline; a read error may be responsible.

Data came from immunoSEQ multiplex PCR; TCRdb stores just in-frame clones and leaves some out. The sample lists roughly 120,000 clones; 70% to 90% were seen once. This rearrangement joins TRBV28 to TRBJ2-7, with 9 bases aligning to TRBD1. This sample comprised peripheral blood, obtained 28 days after the second AZD1222 dose. The TCR was taken from an adult who received the AZD1222 COVID-19 vaccine. The CDR3 spells CARSQGGGTGSYEQYF. CDR3 DNA: TGTGCCCGCAGTCAAGGGGGGGGGACAGGGTCGTACGAGCAGTACTTC. Looking up the rest from reference TRBV28 and TRBJ2-7 gives the full variable domain: DVKVTQSSRYLVKRTGEKVFLECVQDMDHENMFWYRQDPGLGLRLIYFSYDVKMKEKGDIPEGYSVSREKKERFSLILESASTNQTSMYLCARSQGGGTGSYEQYFGPGTRLTVT.